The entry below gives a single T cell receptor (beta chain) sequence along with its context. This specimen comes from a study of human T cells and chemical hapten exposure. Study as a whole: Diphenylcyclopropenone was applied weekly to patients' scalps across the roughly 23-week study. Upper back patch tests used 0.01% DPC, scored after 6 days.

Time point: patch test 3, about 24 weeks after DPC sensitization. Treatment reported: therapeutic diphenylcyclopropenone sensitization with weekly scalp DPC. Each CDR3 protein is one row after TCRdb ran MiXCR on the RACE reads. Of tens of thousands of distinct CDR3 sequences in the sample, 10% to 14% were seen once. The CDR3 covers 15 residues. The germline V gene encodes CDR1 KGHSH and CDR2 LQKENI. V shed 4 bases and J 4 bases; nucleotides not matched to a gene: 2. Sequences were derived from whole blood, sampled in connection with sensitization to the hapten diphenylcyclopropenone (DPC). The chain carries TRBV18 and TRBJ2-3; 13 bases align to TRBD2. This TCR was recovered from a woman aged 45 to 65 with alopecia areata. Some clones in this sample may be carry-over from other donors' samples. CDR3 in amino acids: CASSRTSGSADTQYF. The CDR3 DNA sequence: TGTGCCAGCTCACGGACTAGCGGGAGTGCAGATACGCAGTATTTT.